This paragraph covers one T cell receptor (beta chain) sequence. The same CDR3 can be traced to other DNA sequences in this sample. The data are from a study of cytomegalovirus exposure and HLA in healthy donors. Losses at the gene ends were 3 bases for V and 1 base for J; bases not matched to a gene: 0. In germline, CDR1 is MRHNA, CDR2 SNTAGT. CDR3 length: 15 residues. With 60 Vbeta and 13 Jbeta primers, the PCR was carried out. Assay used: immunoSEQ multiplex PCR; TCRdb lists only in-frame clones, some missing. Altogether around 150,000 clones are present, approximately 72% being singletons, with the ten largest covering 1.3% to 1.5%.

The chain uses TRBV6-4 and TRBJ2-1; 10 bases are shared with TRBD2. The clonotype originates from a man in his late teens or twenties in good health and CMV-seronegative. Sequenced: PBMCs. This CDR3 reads CASSETSGSYNEQFF. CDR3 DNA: TGTGCCAGCAGTGAGACTAGCGGGTCCTACAATGAGCAGTTCTTC.